Listed below are T cell receptor beta chains from one sample, sequenced in a study of regulatory T cells in long-lasting Graves disease. TCRdb re-called the multiplex PCR reads through MiXCR, storing one row per CDR3 protein. The table shows some 340,000 distinct CDR3 sequences, with 10% to 15% occurring only once. The sample was also linked to a second study, of T cells in Graves' hyperthyroidism and ophthalmopathy.

This specimen consisted of peripheral blood mononuclear cells (PBMCs), obtained at new diagnosis, from a patient treated with antithyroid drugs. These receptors all stem from a woman aged 18-35 years with Graves disease. The CDR3 runs from the conserved cysteine through the conserved F or W. Fields, in order: CDR3 protein, CDR3 DNA, CDR3 length, D gene, J gene, clone size, V gene. The D gene is left open where the match is weak. Part of the rows lack a size; the others show once, few, many or a class for expanded clones.

CDR3aa: CASSPKRGLSYEQYF
CDR3nt: TGCGCCAGCAGCCCTAAGCGGGGTCTCTCCTACGAGCAGTACTTC
len: 15
d_gene: TRBD2
j_gene: TRBJ2-7
abundance: NA
v_gene: TRBV4-1

CDR3aa: CASSSRGRALPNEQYF
CDR3nt: TGTGCCAGCAGTTCCCGCGGGAGGGCCCTCCCGAACGAGCAGTACTTC
len: 16
d_gene: TRBD2
j_gene: TRBJ2-7
abundance: many
v_gene: TRBV12-3/TRBV12-4

CDR3aa: CASSLDRLWETQYF
CDR3nt: TGTGCCAGCAGCTTAGATAGGCTCTGGGAGACCCAGTACTTC
len: 14
d_gene: NA
j_gene: TRBJ2-5
abundance: many
v_gene: TRBV7-8

CDR3aa: CASSHRLFPHNEQFF
CDR3nt: TGTGCCAGCAGTCATCGGTTGTTCCCCCACAATGAGCAGTTCTTC
len: 15
d_gene: NA
j_gene: TRBJ2-1
abundance: many
v_gene: TRBV6-1

CDR3aa: CSALLLQVNEQFF
CDR3nt: TGCAGTGCTTTACTACTACAGGTCAATGAGCAGTTCTTC
len: 13
d_gene: NA
j_gene: TRBJ2-1
abundance: many
v_gene: TRBV20-1

CDR3aa: CSVERGSGRATDEQFF
CDR3nt: TGCAGCGTTGAAAGGGGAAGCGGGAGGGCCACCGATGAGCAGTTCTTC
len: 16
d_gene: TRBD2
j_gene: TRBJ2-1
abundance: NA
v_gene: TRBV29-1

CDR3aa: CASSLAGSGFYEQYF
CDR3nt: TGTGCCAGCAGTTTAGCGGGGTCGGGCTTTTACGAGCAGTACTTC
len: 15
d_gene: NA
j_gene: TRBJ2-7
abundance: many
v_gene: TRBV27

CDR3aa: CASTMGRANQPQHF
CDR3nt: TGTGCCAGTACCATGGGACGGGCTAATCAGCCCCAGCATTTT
len: 14
d_gene: NA
j_gene: TRBJ1-5
abundance: few
v_gene: TRBV19

CDR3aa: CASSRTANTIYF
CDR3nt: TGTGCCAGCAGCCGGACGGCAAACACCATATATTTT
len: 12
d_gene: NA
j_gene: TRBJ1-3
abundance: many
v_gene: TRBV3-1

CDR3aa: CASSQEGVGAFF
CDR3nt: TGCGCCAGCAGCCAAGAAGGGGTAGGGGCTTTCTTT
len: 12
d_gene: NA
j_gene: TRBJ1-1
abundance: NA
v_gene: TRBV4-1

CDR3aa: CASSPPAGGMGSYEQYF
CDR3nt: TGTGCCAGCTCACCACCGGCGGGCGGGATGGGCTCCTACGAGCAGTACTTC
len: 17
d_gene: NA
j_gene: TRBJ2-7
abundance: many
v_gene: TRBV18

CDR3aa: CASSLNRVVHNSPLHF
CDR3nt: TGTGCCAGCAGTCTGAACAGGGTTGTACATAATTCACCCCTCCACTTT
len: 16
d_gene: NA
j_gene: TRBJ1-6
abundance: many
v_gene: TRBV27

CDR3aa: CASSSGRGYQPQHF
CDR3nt: TGTGCCAGCAGTTCAGGCAGGGGCTATCAGCCCCAGCATTTT
len: 14
d_gene: NA
j_gene: TRBJ1-5
abundance: few
v_gene: TRBV12-3/TRBV12-4

CDR3aa: CASSWASGRAGQEEQYF
CDR3nt: TGTGCCAGCAGTTGGGCTAGCGGGAGGGCTGGGCAAGAAGAGCAGTACTTC
len: 17
d_gene: TRBD2
j_gene: TRBJ2-7
abundance: many
v_gene: TRBV12-3/TRBV12-4

CDR3aa: CASTKGGGDEQFF
CDR3nt: TGTGCCAGCACTAAGGGGGGGGGTGATGAGCAGTTCTTC
len: 13
d_gene: NA
j_gene: TRBJ2-1
abundance: many
v_gene: TRBV28

CDR3aa: CASSQERRDTQYF
CDR3nt: TGCGCCAGCAGCCAAGAAAGAAGAGATACGCAGTATTTT
len: 13
d_gene: NA
j_gene: TRBJ2-3
abundance: NA
v_gene: TRBV4-3

CDR3aa: CAISEWTGSDQPQHF
CDR3nt: TGTGCCATCAGTGAGTGGACAGGGTCGGATCAGCCCCAGCATTTT
len: 15
d_gene: TRBD1
j_gene: TRBJ1-5
abundance: many
v_gene: TRBV10-3

CDR3aa: CASSQNKETQYF
CDR3nt: TGTGCCAGCAGCCAAAACAAAGAGACCCAGTACTTC
len: 12
d_gene: NA
j_gene: TRBJ2-5
abundance: NA
v_gene: TRBV3-1

CDR3aa: CASSFTASSSGNTIYF
CDR3nt: TGTGCCAGCAGCTTTACAGCATCGAGCTCTGGAAACACCATATATTTT
len: 16
d_gene: NA
j_gene: TRBJ1-3
abundance: NA
v_gene: TRBV14

CDR3aa: CASSLEVQIYSPLHF
CDR3nt: TGCGCCAGCAGCTTGGAGGTACAGATCTATTCACCCCTCCACTTT
len: 15
d_gene: NA
j_gene: TRBJ1-6
abundance: NA
v_gene: TRBV5-1

CDR3aa: CASSQTGTGDAFF
CDR3nt: TGTGCCAGCTCGCAAACCGGGACAGGGGACGCTTTCTTT
len: 13
d_gene: TRBD1
j_gene: TRBJ1-1
abundance: many
v_gene: TRBV18

CDR3aa: CASSIEGLAYNTGELFF
CDR3nt: TGTGCCAGTAGTATAGAGGGACTAGCTTATAACACCGGGGAGCTGTTTTTT
len: 17
d_gene: TRBD2
j_gene: TRBJ2-2
abundance: few
v_gene: TRBV19

CDR3aa: CASSYGGQGFFRDNEQFF
CDR3nt: TGTGCCAGCAGTTACGGGGGACAGGGTTTCTTTCGGGATAATGAGCAGTTCTTC
len: 18
d_gene: TRBD1
j_gene: TRBJ2-1
abundance: many
v_gene: TRBV6-9

CDR3aa: CASSDYRDNTEAFF
CDR3nt: TGTGCCAGCAGCGATTACAGGGACAACACTGAAGCTTTCTTT
len: 14
d_gene: NA
j_gene: TRBJ1-1
abundance: many
v_gene: TRBV7-9

CDR3aa: CASSSRGTTINEQFF
CDR3nt: TGCGCCAGCAGCTCCAGGGGGACCACTATCAATGAGCAGTTCTTC
len: 15
d_gene: TRBD1
j_gene: TRBJ2-1
abundance: few
v_gene: TRBV4-3

CDR3aa: CASSSPGTGEDTQYF
CDR3nt: TGTGCCAGCAGTTCCCCCGGGACAGGGGAAGATACGCAGTATTTT
len: 15
d_gene: TRBD1
j_gene: TRBJ2-3
abundance: many
v_gene: TRBV12-3/TRBV12-4

CDR3aa: CATSESDRGSQPQHF
CDR3nt: TGTGCCACCAGTGAGTCCGACAGGGGGAGTCAGCCCCAGCATTTT
len: 15
d_gene: TRBD1
j_gene: TRBJ1-5
abundance: many
v_gene: TRBV24-1

CDR3aa: CASSLRARLHLLYGYTF
CDR3nt: TGTGCCAGCAGCTTAAGGGCCCGCCTTCACTTACTCTATGGCTACACCTTC
len: 17
d_gene: NA
j_gene: TRBJ1-2
abundance: many
v_gene: TRBV7-2

CDR3aa: CASDKDPDSLKDTQYF
CDR3nt: TGTGCCAGCGATAAGGATCCGGACAGCCTGAAAGATACGCAGTATTTT
len: 16
d_gene: NA
j_gene: TRBJ2-3
abundance: few
v_gene: TRBV7-9

CDR3aa: CSARARGLSTGELFF
CDR3nt: TGCAGTGCTAGAGCCCGTGGTCTATCCACCGGGGAGCTGTTTTTT
len: 15
d_gene: NA
j_gene: TRBJ2-2
abundance: many
v_gene: TRBV20-1

CDR3aa: CATRRGANEKLFF
CDR3nt: TGTGCCACCAGACGGGGGGCTAATGAAAAACTGTTTTTT
len: 13
d_gene: NA
j_gene: TRBJ1-4
abundance: NA
v_gene: TRBV2

CDR3aa: CASSRLSGNTIYF
CDR3nt: TGTGCCAGCAGTCGGCTCTCTGGAAACACCATATATTTT
len: 13
d_gene: NA
j_gene: TRBJ1-3
abundance: many
v_gene: TRBV28

CDR3aa: CAVTGGLGNTEAFF
CDR3nt: TGTGCCGTCACAGGGGGCTTGGGGAACACTGAAGCTTTCTTT
len: 14
d_gene: TRBD1
j_gene: TRBJ1-1
abundance: many
v_gene: TRBV10-3

CDR3aa: CASSRGPLAGGTDTQYF
CDR3nt: TGCGCCAGCAGCCGGGGGCCGCTAGCGGGGGGCACAGATACGCAGTATTTT
len: 17
d_gene: TRBD2
j_gene: TRBJ2-3
abundance: once
v_gene: TRBV4-3

CDR3aa: CASSNRDRAFF
CDR3nt: TGTGCCAGCAGTAACCGGGACCGGGCTTTCTTT
len: 11
d_gene: NA
j_gene: TRBJ1-1
abundance: many
v_gene: TRBV6-1

CDR3aa: CASSLTPGQGEKLFF
CDR3nt: TGTGCCAGCAGCTTAACCCCGGGGCAGGGTGAAAAACTGTTTTTT
len: 15
d_gene: NA
j_gene: TRBJ1-4
abundance: many
v_gene: TRBV11-2

CDR3aa: CSGLRQGPEAFF
CDR3nt: TGCAGCGGGCTGAGACAGGGGCCGGAAGCTTTCTTT
len: 12
d_gene: TRBD1
j_gene: TRBJ1-1
abundance: many
v_gene: TRBV29-1

CDR3aa: CSVRLRGRKGNEQFF
CDR3nt: TGCAGCGTTCGTCTCCGGGGGAGGAAGGGGAATGAGCAGTTCTTC
len: 15
d_gene: NA
j_gene: TRBJ2-1
abundance: many
v_gene: TRBV29-1

CDR3aa: CASSFFPFRDRGYNEQFF
CDR3nt: TGTGCCAGCAGTTTTTTTCCTTTTCGGGACAGGGGCTACAATGAGCAGTTCTTC
len: 18
d_gene: TRBD1
j_gene: TRBJ2-1
abundance: many
v_gene: TRBV27

CDR3aa: CASSLDVNIQYF
CDR3nt: TGTGCCAGCAGCTTAGATGTAAACATTCAGTACTTC
len: 12
d_gene: NA
j_gene: TRBJ2-4
abundance: many
v_gene: TRBV7-2

CDR3aa: CASSQGQTYGDTEAFF
CDR3nt: TGTGCTAGTAGCCAGGGACAGACTTACGGGGACACTGAAGCTTTCTTT
len: 16
d_gene: TRBD1
j_gene: TRBJ1-1
abundance: many
v_gene: TRBV12-5

CDR3aa: CASSQEVGRGMALHF
CDR3nt: TGCGCCAGCAGCCAAGAGGTGGGCCGGGGGATGGCCCTCCACTTT
len: 15
d_gene: NA
j_gene: TRBJ1-6
abundance: NA
v_gene: TRBV4-3

CDR3aa: CASSLTRRTSESSYEQYF
CDR3nt: TGTGCCAGCAGTTTAACCCGCCGGACTAGCGAAAGCTCCTACGAGCAGTACTTC
len: 18
d_gene: TRBD2
j_gene: TRBJ2-7
abundance: many
v_gene: TRBV27

CDR3aa: CASSLTPGTYNSPLHF
CDR3nt: TGTGCCAGCAGCTTGACCCCCGGGACCTATAATTCACCCCTCCACTTT
len: 16
d_gene: NA
j_gene: TRBJ1-6
abundance: few
v_gene: TRBV11-2

CDR3aa: CASSQRAVGELFF
CDR3nt: TGTGCCAGCAGCCAACGGGCGGTCGGGGAGCTGTTTTTT
len: 13
d_gene: NA
j_gene: TRBJ2-2
abundance: few
v_gene: TRBV3-1

CDR3aa: CASSLDRGGDYGYTF
CDR3nt: TGTGCCAGCAGTCTAGACAGGGGCGGCGACTATGGCTACACCTTC
len: 15
d_gene: TRBD1
j_gene: TRBJ1-2
abundance: NA
v_gene: TRBV12-3/TRBV12-4

CDR3aa: CSARVSTQLSEAFF
CDR3nt: TGCAGTGCTAGAGTCTCGACTCAACTGTCTGAAGCTTTCTTT
len: 14
d_gene: NA
j_gene: TRBJ1-1
abundance: few
v_gene: TRBV20-1

CDR3aa: CASSVLFGELFF
CDR3nt: TGTGCCAGCAGCGTCTTGTTCGGGGAGCTGTTTTTT
len: 12
d_gene: NA
j_gene: TRBJ2-2
abundance: NA
v_gene: TRBV9

CDR3aa: CSVRTADTQYF
CDR3nt: TGCAGCGTTCGTACCGCAGATACGCAGTATTTT
len: 11
d_gene: NA
j_gene: TRBJ2-3
abundance: many
v_gene: TRBV29-1

CDR3aa: CATSRAVAGASHEQYF
CDR3nt: TGTGCCACCAGCAGAGCCGTCGCGGGAGCCTCCCACGAGCAGTACTTC
len: 16
d_gene: TRBD2
j_gene: TRBJ2-7
abundance: many
v_gene: TRBV15

CDR3aa: CASSPSESNTEAFF
CDR3nt: TGTGCCAGCAGTCCCTCCGAGAGTAACACTGAAGCTTTCTTT
len: 14
d_gene: NA
j_gene: TRBJ1-1
abundance: many
v_gene: TRBV6-1

CDR3aa: CSATHLSSYNEQFF
CDR3nt: TGCAGTGCTACTCATCTAAGCTCCTACAATGAGCAGTTCTTC
len: 14
d_gene: NA
j_gene: TRBJ2-1
abundance: many
v_gene: TRBV20-1

CDR3aa: CASSATAGYNEQFF
CDR3nt: TGTGCCAGCAGTGCTACGGCAGGTTACAATGAGCAGTTCTTC
len: 14
d_gene: NA
j_gene: TRBJ2-1
abundance: many
v_gene: TRBV12-3/TRBV12-4

CDR3aa: CSARGQPGELFF
CDR3nt: TGCAGTGCTCGCGGGCAACCCGGGGAGCTGTTTTTT
len: 12
d_gene: NA
j_gene: TRBJ2-2
abundance: many
v_gene: TRBV20-1